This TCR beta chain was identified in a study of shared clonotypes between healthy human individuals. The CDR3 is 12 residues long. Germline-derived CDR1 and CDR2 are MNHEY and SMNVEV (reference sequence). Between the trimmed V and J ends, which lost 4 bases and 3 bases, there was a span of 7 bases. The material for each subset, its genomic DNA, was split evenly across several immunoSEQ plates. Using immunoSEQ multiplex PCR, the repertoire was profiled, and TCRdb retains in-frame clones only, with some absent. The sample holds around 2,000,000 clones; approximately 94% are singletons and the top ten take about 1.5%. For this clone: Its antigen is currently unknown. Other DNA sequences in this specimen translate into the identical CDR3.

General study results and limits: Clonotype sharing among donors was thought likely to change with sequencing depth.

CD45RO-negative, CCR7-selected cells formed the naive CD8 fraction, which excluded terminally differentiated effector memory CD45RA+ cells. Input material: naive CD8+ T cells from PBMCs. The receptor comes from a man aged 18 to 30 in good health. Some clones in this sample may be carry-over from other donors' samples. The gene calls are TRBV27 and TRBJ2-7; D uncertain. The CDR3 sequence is CASSSPGYEQYF. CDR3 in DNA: TGTGCCAGCAGTTCACCAGGCTACGAGCAGTACTTC.